The rows below give T cell receptor beta chains drawn from one sample of a study of siplizumab effects on memory and regulatory T cells. Clones were read by immunoSEQ multiplex PCR, and TCRdb kept only the in-frame ones, dropping some. The sample carries tens of thousands of clones, about 90% recorded once. Sample: CD8+ T cells sorted from blood. Source of these receptors: a human donor in good health. Both conserved end residues are trimmed from each CDR3. Size values are once, few and many counts, or a class for expanded clones, and some rows have none.

j_gene,v_gene,abundance,CDR3aa
TRBJ1-5,TRBV7-6,-,ASSSAQGLSNQPQH
TRBJ2-5,TRBV7-9,-,ASSPGSGPSFETQY
TRBJ1-1,TRBV4-1,-,ASSHGGDTEAF
TRBJ1-6,TRBV5-1,-,ASSLNVVETPLH
TRBJ1-2,TRBV27,-,ASSLRGGLGQLFYGYT
TRBJ1-5,TRBV5-6,-,ASSLGQGGKPQH
TRBJ2-3,TRBV6-1,-,ASRATDTQY
TRBJ1-3,TRBV12-1,-,ASSLGHHSGNTIY
TRBJ1-5,TRBV15,-,ATSRETGDFNQPQH
TRBJ1-5,TRBV7-2,-,ASSLYKDGQPQH
TRBJ2-7,TRBV19,-,ASSPSGGNYEQY
TRBJ2-7,TRBV4-1,once,ASSQDFLYEQY